This T cell receptor beta chain was retrieved from a study of human T cells and chemical hapten exposure. Study background: The sensitizing agent was 2% DPC, placed on about 2 cm by about 2 cm of upper inner arm skin. General observations from the study: Having alopecia, the donors may differ immunologically from healthy people. Expanded TCRs grouped into significantly more large CDR3 similarity clusters than controls produced.

This clonotype was observed a few times. As yet, its antigen is unknown. Time point in this sample: patch test 3, about 24 weeks after DPC sensitization. Treatment: therapeutic diphenylcyclopropenone sensitization with weekly scalp DPC. Each CDR3 protein gets one entry after TCRdb re-called the RACE reads with MiXCR. In the table there are more than 85,000 distinct CDR3 sequences, around 35% of which are singletons. Sequencing was performed on whole blood, taken in connection with sensitization to the hapten diphenylcyclopropenone (DPC). The clonotype originates from a man aged 40-49 years with alopecia areata. Some clones in this sample may be carry-over from other donors' samples.

CDR3 sequence: CASSEHGAYEQYV. Here the CDR3 DNA reads TGTGCCAGCAGCGAACACGGGGCCTACGAGCAGTACGTC. The chain has TRBV6-2 or TRBV6-3 and TRBJ2-7, with D possibly matching TRBD2 (5 bases). Germline V gene sequence: CDR1 MNHEY, CDR2 SVGEGT. The V end lost 6 bases, the J end lost 2 bases, and 11 bases lay between the germline ends. This CDR3 region has 13 residues.